This TCR beta chain was sequenced for a study of shared clonotypes between healthy human individuals. Using immunoSEQ multiplex PCR, the repertoire was profiled, and TCRdb retains in-frame clones only, with some absent. This table holds hundreds of thousands of clones, 85% to 95% found once. Germline-derived CDR1 and CDR2 are WNHNN and SYGVQD (reference sequence). The CDR3 totals 14 residues. The V end was cut by 2 bases, the J end by 3 bases, with 8 bases between. As defined, naive CD8 cells were CD45RO-negative and positively selected for CCR7, with terminally differentiated effector memory CD45RA+ cells excluded. Free of recent acute infections or vaccinations, the donors were healthy HIV-negative adults.

This receptor was identified in a woman aged 25 to 45 in good health. Sequenced input: naive CD8+ T cells sorted from blood. The chain couples TRBV10-1 to TRBJ1-5; tentatively, D is TRBD1 (5 bases). The CDR3 sequence is CASSEAGHNQPQHF. CDR3 nucleotides: TGCGCCAGCAGTGAGGCAGGGCACAATCAGCCCCAGCATTTT.